This T cell receptor (beta chain) is from a study of blood T cell repertoires in COVID-19. Participants spanned ages roughly 18 to 90 years and resided in around 25 US areas. In the original analysis: Amplification of reference gene primers was used by the study to estimate nucleated cell counts. The protocol was immunoSEQ multiplex PCR, while the TCRdb copy is restricted to in-frame clones and leaves out a portion. V and J calls and clone size are those listed in that table; D and trimming were worked out from the DNA. Among 330,000 or so clones listed, 80% to 95% were seen once. The CDR3 loop spans 14 amino acids. Trimming cost V 5 bases and J 8 bases; bases outside gene matches: 9. Germline values: CDR1 MDHEN, CDR2 SYDVKM.

This TCR was sampled from a woman between 25 and 40 years old who had recovered from COVID-19. J is TRBJ1-2 and V is TRBV28, with 9 bases fitting TRBD1. Sequences were obtained from PBMCs or T cells enriched from blood (not recorded which). CDR3 residues: CASSRIQGARGYTF. The CDR3, as DNA: TGTGCCAGCAGTCGTATACAGGGGGCGCGAGGCTACACCTTC.